A selection of T cell receptor beta chains follows, all from one sample in a study of T-cell reconstitution after alpha-beta-depleted transplantation in children. TCRdb re-analysed the PCR reads in MiXCR, keeping a single row per CDR3 protein. Of about 470,000 distinct CDR3 sequences listed, roughly 44% were seen once; the top ten hold 27%. The starting material was PBMCs, obtained before TCRalphabeta/CD19-depleted stem cell transplant. The receptors stem from a girl aged 2 to 9 with aplastic anemia, due to receive a stem cell transplant. CDR3s include the opening cysteine and the closing phenylalanine or tryptophan. Each record gives: CDR3 protein, CDR3 DNA, J gene, V gene, D gene, clone size. A D gene is named only where the DNA matches it firmly. Rows may omit the clone size; those that give it use once, few, many or a size class.

cdr3_aa: CSARGPRRAGGPVDEQFF; cdr3_nt: TGCAGTGCTAGAGGCCCCCGACGGGCGGGGGGGCCAGTGGATGAGCAGTTCTTC; j_call: TRBJ2-1; v_call: TRBV20-1; d_call: TRBD2; clone_size: few
cdr3_aa: CASSLDASGAYEQYF; cdr3_nt: TGCGCCAGCAGCTTGGATGCTAGCGGGGCCTACGAGCAGTACTTC; j_call: TRBJ2-7; v_call: TRBV5-1; d_call: TRBD2; clone_size: many
cdr3_aa: CASSLGYSNYGYTF; cdr3_nt: TGCGCCAGCAGCTTGGGGTACTCTAACTATGGCTACACCTTC; j_call: TRBJ1-2; v_call: TRBV5-1; d_call: -; clone_size: -
cdr3_aa: CASSVSPAGEYEQYF; cdr3_nt: TGTGCCAGCAGCGTAAGTCCAGCGGGAGAGTACGAGCAGTACTTC; j_call: TRBJ2-7; v_call: TRBV9; d_call: TRBD2; clone_size: once
cdr3_aa: CSVEGGLQETQYF; cdr3_nt: TGCAGCGTTGAGGGAGGCCTCCAAGAGACCCAGTACTTC; j_call: TRBJ2-5; v_call: TRBV29-1; d_call: -; clone_size: few
cdr3_aa: CASSLSGGRNEQFF; cdr3_nt: TGTGCCAGCAGTTTATCGGGGGGGCGCAATGAGCAGTTCTTC; j_call: TRBJ2-1; v_call: TRBV28; d_call: TRBD2; clone_size: -
cdr3_aa: CASSPTSGRATNNEQFF; cdr3_nt: TGCGCCAGCAGCCCAACTAGCGGGAGGGCCACTAACAATGAGCAGTTCTTC; j_call: TRBJ2-1; v_call: TRBV5-1; d_call: TRBD2; clone_size: many
cdr3_aa: CASTWRDYEQYF; cdr3_nt: TGTGCCAGCACCTGGAGGGACTACGAGCAGTACTTC; j_call: TRBJ2-7; v_call: TRBV28; d_call: -; clone_size: -
cdr3_aa: CASSPSAAVNTGELFF; cdr3_nt: TGCGCCAGCAGCCCGTCGGCGGCCGTGAACACCGGGGAGCTGTTTTTT; j_call: TRBJ2-2; v_call: TRBV5-1; d_call: -; clone_size: -
cdr3_aa: CASSLRSGRANEQFF; cdr3_nt: TGTGCCAGCAGCTTAAGGAGCGGGAGGGCCAATGAGCAGTTCTTC; j_call: TRBJ2-1; v_call: TRBV7-2; d_call: TRBD2; clone_size: -
cdr3_aa: CASSYYGNSYEQYF; cdr3_nt: TGTGCCAGCAGTTACTATGGGAACTCCTACGAGCAGTACTTC; j_call: TRBJ2-7; v_call: TRBV6-2/TRBV6-3; d_call: -; clone_size: -
cdr3_aa: CASSRTRRESTGELFF; cdr3_nt: TGTGCCAGCAGCCGCACGCGACGGGAGAGCACCGGGGAGCTGTTTTTT; j_call: TRBJ2-2; v_call: TRBV7-9; d_call: -; clone_size: -
cdr3_aa: CASSPSALAKNIQYF; cdr3_nt: TGTGCCAGTAGTCCCTCCGCGCTAGCCAAAAACATTCAGTACTTC; j_call: TRBJ2-4; v_call: TRBV19; d_call: -; clone_size: few
cdr3_aa: CASSSQGSGAGELFF; cdr3_nt: TGTGCCAGCAGCTCGCAGGGGAGTGGCGCCGGGGAGCTGTTTTTT; j_call: TRBJ2-2; v_call: TRBV11-2; d_call: -; clone_size: -
cdr3_aa: CASSSPGSYEQYF; cdr3_nt: TGTGCCAGCAGTTCCCCCGGGTCTTACGAGCAGTACTTC; j_call: TRBJ2-7; v_call: TRBV28; d_call: -; clone_size: few
cdr3_aa: CSATGQGYEQYF; cdr3_nt: TGCAGTGCCACGGGACAGGGCTACGAGCAGTACTTC; j_call: TRBJ2-7; v_call: TRBV20-1; d_call: TRBD1; clone_size: -
cdr3_aa: CASKTGPDSNQPQHF; cdr3_nt: TGTGCCAGCAAAACGGGGCCTGATAGCAATCAGCCCCAGCATTTT; j_call: TRBJ1-5; v_call: TRBV5-5; d_call: -; clone_size: once
cdr3_aa: CAIRAGAYGYTF; cdr3_nt: TGTGCCATCAGGGCGGGGGCCTATGGCTACACCTTC; j_call: TRBJ1-2; v_call: TRBV10-3; d_call: -; clone_size: -
cdr3_aa: CASSLSSWGEETQYF; cdr3_nt: TGTGCCAGCAGCTTATCCTCGTGGGGGGAAGAGACCCAGTACTTC; j_call: TRBJ2-5; v_call: TRBV11-2; d_call: -; clone_size: few
cdr3_aa: CAIRQGRETQYF; cdr3_nt: TGTGCCATCAGACAGGGCCGAGAGACCCAGTACTTC; j_call: TRBJ2-5; v_call: TRBV10-3; d_call: -; clone_size: many
cdr3_aa: CASSLAPGGTNTGELFF; cdr3_nt: TGCGCCAGCAGCTTGGCTCCAGGGGGGACGAACACCGGGGAGCTGTTTTTT; j_call: TRBJ2-2; v_call: TRBV5-1; d_call: -; clone_size: many
cdr3_aa: CASSPIFLKRENEQFF; cdr3_nt: TGTGCCAGCAGCCCGATATTCTTGAAGCGGGAGAATGAGCAGTTCTTC; j_call: TRBJ2-1; v_call: TRBV5-5; d_call: TRBD2; clone_size: many
cdr3_aa: CASSSPGHSGYEQYF; cdr3_nt: TGTGCCAGCAGTTCCCCCGGCCACTCGGGCTACGAGCAGTACTTC; j_call: TRBJ2-7; v_call: TRBV27; d_call: -; clone_size: many
cdr3_aa: CASSRGQGGKETQYF; cdr3_nt: TGTGCCAGCAGCCGAGGACAGGGAGGGAAAGAGACCCAGTACTTC; j_call: TRBJ2-5; v_call: TRBV7-2; d_call: -; clone_size: many
cdr3_aa: CATSREPAGDTQYF; cdr3_nt: TGTGCCACCAGCAGGGAACCAGCGGGAGATACGCAGTATTTT; j_call: TRBJ2-3; v_call: TRBV15; d_call: -; clone_size: many
cdr3_aa: CATSSRQGPDTQYF; cdr3_nt: TGTGCCACCAGCAGCAGACAGGGCCCAGATACGCAGTATTTT; j_call: TRBJ2-3; v_call: TRBV15; d_call: TRBD1; clone_size: once
cdr3_aa: CASSPRGQGQYEQYF; cdr3_nt: TGTGCCAGCTCCCCAAGGGGACAGGGGCAATACGAGCAGTACTTC; j_call: TRBJ2-7; v_call: TRBV18; d_call: TRBD1; clone_size: few
cdr3_aa: CASSDRATEAFF; cdr3_nt: TGTGCCAGCAGTGACAGGGCCACTGAAGCTTTCTTT; j_call: TRBJ1-1; v_call: TRBV6-1; d_call: -; clone_size: -
cdr3_aa: CSARVAASGIFHNEQFF; cdr3_nt: TGCAGTGCTAGAGTAGCGGCTAGCGGGATTTTCCACAATGAGCAGTTCTTC; j_call: TRBJ2-1; v_call: TRBV20-1; d_call: TRBD2; clone_size: many
cdr3_aa: CASSPPVWRTDNEQFF; cdr3_nt: TGTGCCAGCAGCCCTCCCGTTTGGCGGACTGACAATGAGCAGTTCTTC; j_call: TRBJ2-1; v_call: TRBV7-9; d_call: -; clone_size: -
cdr3_aa: CASSFDNYGTGGTGELFF; cdr3_nt: TGTGCCAGCAGTTTTGATAACTACGGGACAGGGGGCACCGGGGAGCTGTTTTTT; j_call: TRBJ2-2; v_call: TRBV28; d_call: TRBD1; clone_size: few
cdr3_aa: CASSPSGRTSYEQYF; cdr3_nt: TGTGCCAGTAGTCCAAGCGGGAGGACTTCCTACGAGCAGTACTTC; j_call: TRBJ2-7; v_call: TRBV19; d_call: TRBD2; clone_size: -
cdr3_aa: CSAPIGASEQYF; cdr3_nt: TGCAGTGCTCCTATAGGGGCGAGCGAGCAGTACTTC; j_call: TRBJ2-7; v_call: TRBV20-1; d_call: -; clone_size: many
cdr3_aa: CASSLESASYEQYF; cdr3_nt: TGCGCCAGCAGCTTGGAGTCAGCCTCCTACGAGCAGTACTTC; j_call: TRBJ2-7; v_call: TRBV5-1; d_call: -; clone_size: -
cdr3_aa: CASSYAAFTWTGGSHNEQFF; cdr3_nt: TGTGCCAGCAGTTACGCGGCGTTCACTTGGACGGGAGGTAGCCACAATGAGCAGTTCTTC; j_call: TRBJ2-1; v_call: TRBV6-2/TRBV6-3; d_call: TRBD2; clone_size: -
cdr3_aa: CASSRTWGRHTGELFF; cdr3_nt: TGTGCCAGTAGTCGGACATGGGGGCGACACACCGGGGAGCTGTTTTTT; j_call: TRBJ2-2; v_call: TRBV19; d_call: -; clone_size: many
cdr3_aa: CSPRGGDTQYF; cdr3_nt: TGCAGTCCTCGGGGGGGAGATACGCAGTATTTT; j_call: TRBJ2-3; v_call: TRBV20-1; d_call: TRBD2; clone_size: -
cdr3_aa: CASSPPQPYNEQFF; cdr3_nt: TGTGCCAGCAGCCCCCCCCAGCCCTACAATGAGCAGTTCTTC; j_call: TRBJ2-1; v_call: TRBV9; d_call: -; clone_size: -